This T cell receptor (beta chain) was profiled in a study of technical replicates of blood from several donors. Method: immunoSEQ multiplex PCR; TCRdb's copy keeps in-frame clones and lacks some. The data hold some 15,000 clones, with roughly four fifths observed a single time. Germline CDR1 and CDR2: SGHRS and YFSETQ. V was cut by 6 bases and J by 4 bases, with 17 bases left in between. CDR3 length: 15 amino acids. The sequence was obtained from a human donor in good health. The specimen sequenced was PBMCs. V usage is TRBV5-1 and J usage is TRBJ2-1; possibly TRBD1 for D (7 bases). This CDR3 reads CASNGGQGEYNEQFF. The CDR3 DNA follows: TGCGCCAGCAACGGAGGGCAGGGGGAATACAATGAGCAGTTCTTC.